A selection of T cell receptor beta chains follows, all from one sample in a study of human T cells and chemical hapten exposure. TCRdb reprocessed the RACE reads via MiXCR and lists one record per CDR3 protein. Of over 85,000 distinct CDR3 sequences listed, over 10% were seen once; the top ten hold less than 2.5%. The source was whole blood, collected in connection with sensitization to the hapten diphenylcyclopropenone (DPC). The receptors shown here come from a woman aged 40-49 years with alopecia areata. Some clones in this sample may be carry-over from other donors' samples. Both conserved end residues are part of each CDR3. The order of the fields is clone size, J gene, D gene, V gene, CDR3 DNA, CDR3 protein. A D gene is named only where the DNA matches it firmly. Clone size is stated in some rows and not others, as once, few, many or a class when expanded.

size: -
J: TRBJ2-7
D: -
V: TRBV18
DNA: TGTGCCAGCTCACGGGTGTCCCCCGAGCAGTACTTC
CDR3: CASSRVSPEQYF

size: many
J: TRBJ1-3
D: -
V: TRBV7-2
DNA: TGTGCCAGCAGCTCCGGACTCAACTCTGGAAACACCATATATTTT
CDR3: CASSSGLNSGNTIYF

size: few
J: TRBJ2-3
D: -
V: TRBV7-3
DNA: TGTGCCAGCAGCTTAACGGACGTGCAGTATTTT
CDR3: CASSLTDVQYF

size: -
J: TRBJ2-3
D: -
V: TRBV3-1
DNA: TGTGCCAGCAGCCCTGACAGTACTAGCACAGATACGCAGTATTTT
CDR3: CASSPDSTSTDTQYF

size: -
J: TRBJ1-6
D: -
V: TRBV6-5
DNA: TGTGCCACGCAACCGGACGGGAGCTCCTATAATTCACCCCTCCACTTT
CDR3: CATQPDGSSYNSPLHF

size: -
J: TRBJ1-4
D: -
V: TRBV28
DNA: TGTGCCAGCAGTTCCGCCGGGACTCCGGCTAATGAAAAACTGTTTTTT
CDR3: CASSSAGTPANEKLFF

size: few
J: TRBJ2-1
D: -
V: TRBV5-6
DNA: TGTGCCAGCAGCGCCGGAGCATACAATGAGCAGTTCTTC
CDR3: CASSAGAYNEQFF

size: -
J: TRBJ2-2
D: TRBD2
V: TRBV20-1
DNA: TGCAGTGCACAAGGACTAGCGGGAAACACCGGGGAGCTGTTTTTT
CDR3: CSAQGLAGNTGELFF

size: -
J: TRBJ2-2
D: TRBD1
V: TRBV5-4
DNA: TGTGCCAGCAGCGCCGGACAGGGGGCCGTCGGGGAGCTGTTTTTT
CDR3: CASSAGQGAVGELFF

size: -
J: TRBJ1-1
D: -
V: TRBV5-1
DNA: TGCGCCAGCAGCTTGGGGTCCTGGAACATGAACACTGAAGCTTTCTTT
CDR3: CASSLGSWNMNTEAFF

size: -
J: TRBJ2-4
D: -
V: TRBV4-1
DNA: TGCGCCAGCAGCCAAGGCACCAGAGCCAAAAACATTCAGTACTTC
CDR3: CASSQGTRAKNIQYF

size: -
J: TRBJ2-5
D: -
V: TRBV29-1
DNA: TGCAGCGTTAAGGACCTCCTACTCCAAGAGACCCAGTACTTC
CDR3: CSVKDLLLQETQYF

size: few
J: TRBJ2-5
D: -
V: TRBV6-2/TRBV6-3
DNA: TGTGCCAGCAATCCCCCCTCGGTCGAGACCCAGTACTTC
CDR3: CASNPPSVETQYF

size: -
J: TRBJ2-7
D: TRBD2
V: TRBV28
DNA: TGTGCCAGCAGTTCGACGGCTAGCGGGATCTACGAGCAGTACTTC
CDR3: CASSSTASGIYEQYF

size: few
J: TRBJ2-4
D: -
V: TRBV9
DNA: TGTGCCAGCAGCCCCTGGGGGACGAATACTAAAAACATTCAGTACTTC
CDR3: CASSPWGTNTKNIQYF

size: -
J: TRBJ1-4
D: -
V: TRBV6-5
DNA: TGTGCCAGCAGCCTTCTGGGGAGAGTTGGAGAAAAACTGTTTTTT
CDR3: CASSLLGRVGEKLFF

size: many
J: TRBJ2-6
D: -
V: TRBV25-1
DNA: TGTGTACCTAGCTCTGGGGCCAACGTCCTGACTTTC
CDR3: CVPSSGANVLTF

size: -
J: TRBJ2-2
D: -
V: TRBV29-1
DNA: TGCAGCGTGTCCTCTGGGTTTAGCGGGAACACCGGGGAGCTGTTTTTT
CDR3: CSVSSGFSGNTGELFF

size: -
J: TRBJ2-2
D: -
V: TRBV7-6
DNA: TGTGCCAGCAGCTTACCCCCCAGCGCGAACACCGGGGAGCTGTTTTTT
CDR3: CASSLPPSANTGELFF

size: few
J: TRBJ2-5
D: -
V: TRBV9
DNA: TGTGCCAGCAGCGCTAAAGCGGAAAAAGAGACCCAGTACTTC
CDR3: CASSAKAEKETQYF

size: few
J: TRBJ2-2
D: -
V: TRBV6-2/TRBV6-3
DNA: TGTGCCAGCAGTTATCTTCCCCAACCCGGGGAGCTGTTTTTT
CDR3: CASSYLPQPGELFF

size: many
J: TRBJ1-5
D: -
V: TRBV7-9
DNA: TGTGCCAGCAGCTTACTAAACGATCAGCCCCAGCATTTT
CDR3: CASSLLNDQPQHF

size: -
J: TRBJ2-2
D: -
V: TRBV30
DNA: TGTGCCTGGAGTGTACTGGGCCTGAACACCGGGGAGCTGTTTTTT
CDR3: CAWSVLGLNTGELFF

size: many
J: TRBJ2-3
D: TRBD2
V: TRBV11-2
DNA: TGTGCCAGCAGCACGACTAGCGGCACAGATACGCAGTATTTT
CDR3: CASSTTSGTDTQYF

size: -
J: TRBJ2-7
D: -
V: TRBV20-1
DNA: TGCAGTGCTAGAGTAGGAGACTACGAGCAGTACTTC
CDR3: CSARVGDYEQYF

size: many
J: TRBJ2-3
D: TRBD2
V: TRBV6-6
DNA: TGTGCCAGCAGTTATATGACGGGAGGGGCGTTGGAGCAGTATTTT
CDR3: CASSYMTGGALEQYF

size: many
J: TRBJ2-7
D: -
V: TRBV5-5
DNA: TGTGCCAGCAGTTTTTTACGGGACAAATCCTACGAGCAGTACTTC
CDR3: CASSFLRDKSYEQYF

size: -
J: TRBJ1-1
D: -
V: TRBV29-1
DNA: TGCAGCGCAAGCGGGGCATCTGAAGCTTTCTTT
CDR3: CSASGASEAFF

size: many
J: TRBJ2-1
D: TRBD1
V: TRBV29-1
DNA: TGCAGCGTTCCCCCCGCGGACAGGGCGTCCTACAATGAGCAGTTCTTC
CDR3: CSVPPADRASYNEQFF

size: few
J: TRBJ1-1
D: -
V: TRBV27
DNA: TGTGCCAGCAGTCCTTTTTTGAACACTGAAGCTTTCTTT
CDR3: CASSPFLNTEAFF

size: few
J: TRBJ2-7
D: -
V: TRBV10-3
DNA: TGTGCCATCCGAAACCTGGGGACGCCAAGTTACTTC
CDR3: CAIRNLGTPSYF

size: few
J: TRBJ2-7
D: -
V: TRBV29-1
DNA: TGCAGCGTCCACACCGGCGGCTACGAGCAGTACTTC
CDR3: CSVHTGGYEQYF

size: many
J: TRBJ1-6
D: -
V: TRBV9
DNA: TGTGCCAGCAGCGTAGGCTCAAATTCACCCCTCCACTTT
CDR3: CASSVGSNSPLHF

size: few
J: TRBJ2-3
D: -
V: TRBV3-2
DNA: TGTGCCAGCAGCCGACTAGCGGGTTCTACTAGCACAGATACGCAGTATTTT
CDR3: CASSRLAGSTSTDTQYF

size: few
J: TRBJ2-5
D: -
V: TRBV7-6
DNA: TGTGCCAGCAGCTTATTCGAGGCCCGAGGCGGGGTAGAGACCCAGTACTTC
CDR3: CASSLFEARGGVETQYF

size: few
J: TRBJ2-4
D: TRBD1
V: TRBV12-3/TRBV12-4
DNA: TGTGCCAGCAGTTTTAACAGGGGGCGCCTGGGGGCCAAAAACATTCAGTACTTC
CDR3: CASSFNRGRLGAKNIQYF

size: -
J: TRBJ1-5
D: -
V: TRBV27
DNA: TGTGCCAGCAGTTGGGCAGGGGATCAGCCCCAGCATTTT
CDR3: CASSWAGDQPQHF

size: -
J: TRBJ1-5
D: -
V: TRBV20-1
DNA: TGCAGTGCTAGAGAGGGGGGCAATCAGCCCCAGCATTTT
CDR3: CSAREGGNQPQHF

size: -
J: TRBJ2-1
D: -
V: TRBV29-1
DNA: TGCAGCGTTGACCCGCTCGGGACAAACAATGAGCAGTTCTTC
CDR3: CSVDPLGTNNEQFF

size: many
J: TRBJ2-1
D: -
V: TRBV7-9
DNA: TGTGCCGGCGGGTTGCATGGGGACTACAATGAGCAGTTCTTC
CDR3: CAGGLHGDYNEQFF

size: -
J: TRBJ2-7
D: -
V: TRBV28
DNA: TGTGCCAGCAGTCAACCGGGACTCTTCTACGAGCAGTACTTC
CDR3: CASSQPGLFYEQYF

size: few
J: TRBJ1-5
D: -
V: TRBV19
DNA: TGTGCCAGTAGTATTAAGGGGACATATAGCAATCAGCCCCAGCATTTT
CDR3: CASSIKGTYSNQPQHF

size: -
J: TRBJ2-7
D: -
V: TRBV6-2/TRBV6-3
DNA: TGTGCCAGCAGCCCTAATTTCAGGTTTCCGTACGAGCAGTACTTC
CDR3: CASSPNFRFPYEQYF

size: many
J: TRBJ1-2
D: -
V: TRBV7-2
DNA: TGTGCCAGCGGGCAGATAGATGGCTACACCTTC
CDR3: CASGQIDGYTF

size: -
J: TRBJ2-1
D: TRBD2
V: TRBV29-1
DNA: TGCAGCGTGGCTTTTAGCGGGAGGTTAGCCTACAATGAGCAGTTCTTC
CDR3: CSVAFSGRLAYNEQFF

size: -
J: TRBJ1-5
D: -
V: TRBV20-1
DNA: TGCAGTGCTAGAGTTCTGGCAGGGGATCAGCCCCAGCATTTT
CDR3: CSARVLAGDQPQHF

size: -
J: TRBJ1-4
D: -
V: TRBV24-1
DNA: TGTGCCACCAGTGATTTGACTAACGGAAAACTGTTTTTT
CDR3: CATSDLTNGKLFF

size: many
J: TRBJ2-1
D: -
V: TRBV20-1
DNA: TGCAGTGCTAAATCCCTAGCGACGTGGAATGAGCAGTTCTTC
CDR3: CSAKSLATWNEQFF

size: many
J: TRBJ1-1
D: -
V: TRBV12-5
DNA: TGTGCTAGTGGCCGATCCACAGTGAACACTGAAGCTTTCTTT
CDR3: CASGRSTVNTEAFF

size: -
J: TRBJ2-3
D: -
V: TRBV7-2
DNA: TGTGCCAGCAGCTTAGCGGACCGCACAGATACGCAGTATTTT
CDR3: CASSLADRTDTQYF

size: -
J: TRBJ1-1
D: -
V: TRBV4-1
DNA: TGCGCCAGCAGCCAAGAATCCGTCAGGACCCCGGGGACTGAAGCTTTCTTT
CDR3: CASSQESVRTPGTEAFF